The source of this TCR beta chain is a study of OX40 agonist ivuxolimab in advanced cancers. Libraries were prepared by immunoSEQ multiplex PCR; TCRdb keeps only in-frame clonotypes and omits some of them. The profile shows approximately 94,000 clones, more than 85% of them singletons. Whole-study findings and limits: At doses 0.1 to 3.0 mg/kg, CD4+ and CD8+ clones expanded. Normalized expansion of T-cell clones was also low for some nonresponders. Low clonal expansion, among the lowest seen, marked partial responders at 0.1-3.0 mg/kg.

CDR1 is SGHTA and CDR2 is FQGNSA in the germline V gene. The length of the CDR3 is 15 residues. Trimming removed 4 bases from V and 0 bases from J, with 10 bases in between. A word on this clone: Antigen: not known.

This specimen was CD4+ or CD8+ T cells sorted from blood, taken in a trial of the OX40 agonist ivuxolimab. The sequence was obtained from an adult with an advanced solid tumor such as melanoma, head and neck, liver or kidney cancer. The V and J genes are TRBV7-2 and TRBJ1-5; D gene ambiguous. CDR3 in DNA: TGTGCCAGCAGCTCCAGACGGAATAGCAATCAGCCCCAGCATTTT. Translating it yields CASSSRRNSNQPQHF.